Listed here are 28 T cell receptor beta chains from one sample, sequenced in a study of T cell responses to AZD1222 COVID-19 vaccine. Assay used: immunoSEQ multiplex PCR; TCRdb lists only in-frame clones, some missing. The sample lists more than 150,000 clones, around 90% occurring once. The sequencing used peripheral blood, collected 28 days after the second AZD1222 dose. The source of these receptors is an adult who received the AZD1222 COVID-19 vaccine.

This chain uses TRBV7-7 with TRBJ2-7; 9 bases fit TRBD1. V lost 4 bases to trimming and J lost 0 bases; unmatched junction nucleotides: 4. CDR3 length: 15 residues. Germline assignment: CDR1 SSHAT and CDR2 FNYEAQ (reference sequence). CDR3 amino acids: CASSSGTGSSYEQYF. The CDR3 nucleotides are TGTGCCAGCAGCTCTGGGACAGGGAGCTCCTACGAGCAGTACTTC. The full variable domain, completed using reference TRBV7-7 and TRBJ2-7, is GAGVSQSPRYKVTKRGQDVTLRCDPISSHATLYWYQQALGQGPEFLTYFNYEAQPDKSGLPSDRFSAERPEGSISTLTIQRTEQRDSAMYRCASSSGTGSSYEQYFGPGTRLTVT.

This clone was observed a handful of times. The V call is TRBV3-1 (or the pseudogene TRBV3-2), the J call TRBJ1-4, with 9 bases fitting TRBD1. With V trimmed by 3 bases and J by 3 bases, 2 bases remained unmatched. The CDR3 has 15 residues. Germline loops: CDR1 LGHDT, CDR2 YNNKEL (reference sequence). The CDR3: CASSHRQGANEKLFF. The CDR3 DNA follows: TGTGCCAGCAGCCATCGACAGGGGGCTAATGAAAAACTGTTTTTT.

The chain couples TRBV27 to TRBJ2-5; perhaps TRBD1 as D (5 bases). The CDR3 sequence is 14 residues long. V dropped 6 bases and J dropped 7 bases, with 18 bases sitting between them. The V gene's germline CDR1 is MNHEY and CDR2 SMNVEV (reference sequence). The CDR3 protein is CASRQKQVPGTQYF. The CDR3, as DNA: TGTGCCAGCAGACAAAAACAGGTCCCCGGGACCCAGTACTTC.

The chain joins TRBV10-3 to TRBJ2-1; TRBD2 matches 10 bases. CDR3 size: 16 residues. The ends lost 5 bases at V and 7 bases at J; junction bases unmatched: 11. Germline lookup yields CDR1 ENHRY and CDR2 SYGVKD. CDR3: CAISSLAGVLRNEQFF. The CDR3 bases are TGTGCCATCAGTAGCCTAGCGGGAGTTCTTAGGAATGAGCAGTTCTTC.

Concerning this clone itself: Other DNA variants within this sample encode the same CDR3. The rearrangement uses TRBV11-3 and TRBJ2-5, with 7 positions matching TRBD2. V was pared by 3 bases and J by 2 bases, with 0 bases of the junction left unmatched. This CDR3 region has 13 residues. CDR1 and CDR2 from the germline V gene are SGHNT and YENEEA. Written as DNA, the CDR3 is TGTGCCAGCAGCTTGGGGGGGCAAGAGACCCAGTACTTC. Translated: CASSLGGQETQYF.

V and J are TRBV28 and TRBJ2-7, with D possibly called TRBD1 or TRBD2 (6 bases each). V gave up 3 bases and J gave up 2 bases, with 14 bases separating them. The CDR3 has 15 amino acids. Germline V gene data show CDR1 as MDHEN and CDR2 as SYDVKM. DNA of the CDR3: TGTGCCAGCAGTTTTAAGGGGGGCATCGCCTACGAGCAGTACTTC. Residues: CASSFKGGIAYEQYF.

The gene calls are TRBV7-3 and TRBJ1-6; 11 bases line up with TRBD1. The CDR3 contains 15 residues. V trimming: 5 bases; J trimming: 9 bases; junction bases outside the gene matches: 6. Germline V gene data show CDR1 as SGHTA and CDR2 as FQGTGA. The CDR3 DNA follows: TGTGCCAGCAGCAAAACCGGGACAGGGGGTTCACCCCTCCACTTT. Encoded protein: CASSKTGTGGSPLHF.

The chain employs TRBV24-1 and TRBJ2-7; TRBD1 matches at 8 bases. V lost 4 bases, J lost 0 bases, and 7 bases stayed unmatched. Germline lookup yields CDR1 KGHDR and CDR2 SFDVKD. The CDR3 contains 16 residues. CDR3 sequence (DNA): TGTGCCACCAGTGACCCGGACAGGGTCACCTCCTACGAGCAGTACTTC. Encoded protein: CATSDPDRVTSYEQYF.

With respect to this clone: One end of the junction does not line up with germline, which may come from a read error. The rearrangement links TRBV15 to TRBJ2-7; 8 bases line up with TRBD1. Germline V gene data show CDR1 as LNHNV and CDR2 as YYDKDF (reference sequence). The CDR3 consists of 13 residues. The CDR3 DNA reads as TGTGCCACCAGCAGGAACGAAGGCGGGACAGGTAACTTC. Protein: CATSRNEGGTGNF.

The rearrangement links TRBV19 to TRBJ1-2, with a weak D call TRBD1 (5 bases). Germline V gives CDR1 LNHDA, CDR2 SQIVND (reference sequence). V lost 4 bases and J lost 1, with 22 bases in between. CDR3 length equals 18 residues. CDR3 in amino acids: CASSTHSLGQTNNYGYTF. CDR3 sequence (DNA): TGTGCCAGTAGTACGCATTCACTGGGGCAGACTAATAACTATGGCTACACCTTC.

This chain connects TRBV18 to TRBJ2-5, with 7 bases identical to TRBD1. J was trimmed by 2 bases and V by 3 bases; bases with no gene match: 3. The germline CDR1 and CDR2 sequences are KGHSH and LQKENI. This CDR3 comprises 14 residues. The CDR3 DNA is TGTGCCAGCTCACCCGGCAGGGGGCAAGAGACCCAGTACTTC. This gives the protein CASSPGRGQETQYF. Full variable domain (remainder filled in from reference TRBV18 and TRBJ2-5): NAGVMQNPRHLVRRRGQEARLRCSPMKGHSHVYWYRQLPEEGLKFMVYLQKENIIDESGMPKERFSAEFPKEGPSILRIQQVVRGDSAAYFCASSPGRGQETQYFGPGTRLLVL.

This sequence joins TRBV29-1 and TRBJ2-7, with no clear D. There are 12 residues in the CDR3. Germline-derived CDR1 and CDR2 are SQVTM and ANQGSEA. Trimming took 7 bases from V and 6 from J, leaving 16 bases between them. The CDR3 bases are TGCAGCGGGCCCGGCAATGACGGCGAGCAGTACTTC. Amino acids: CSGPGNDGEQYF.

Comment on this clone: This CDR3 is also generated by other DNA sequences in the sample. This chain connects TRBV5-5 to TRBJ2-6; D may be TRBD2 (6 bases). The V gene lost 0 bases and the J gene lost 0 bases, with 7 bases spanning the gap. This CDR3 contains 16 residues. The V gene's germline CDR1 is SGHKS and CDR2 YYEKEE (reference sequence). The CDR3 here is CASSLAGGSGANVLTF. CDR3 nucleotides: TGTGCCAGCAGCTTGGCCGGGGGCTCTGGGGCCAACGTCCTGACTTTC.

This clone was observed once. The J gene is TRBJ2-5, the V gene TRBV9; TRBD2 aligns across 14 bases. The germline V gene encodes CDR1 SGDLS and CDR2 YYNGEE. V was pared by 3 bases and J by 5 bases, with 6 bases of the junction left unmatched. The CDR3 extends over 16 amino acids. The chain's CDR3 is CASSAGTSGSWETQYF. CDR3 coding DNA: TGTGCCAGCAGCGCCGGGACTAGCGGGAGTTGGGAGACCCAGTACTTC.

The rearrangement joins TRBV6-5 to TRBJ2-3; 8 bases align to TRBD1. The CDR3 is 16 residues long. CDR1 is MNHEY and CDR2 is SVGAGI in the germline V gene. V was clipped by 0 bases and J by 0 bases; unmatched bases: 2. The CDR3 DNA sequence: TGTGCCAGCAGTTACTCAGGACAGGGAAGCACAGATACGCAGTATTTT. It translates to CASSYSGQGSTDTQYF.

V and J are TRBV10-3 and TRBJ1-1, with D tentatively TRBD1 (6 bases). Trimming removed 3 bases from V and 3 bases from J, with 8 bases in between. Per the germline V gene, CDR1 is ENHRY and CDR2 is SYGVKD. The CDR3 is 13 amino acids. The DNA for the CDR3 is TGTGCCATCAGTGACCAGGGGCACACTGAAGCTTTCTTT. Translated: CAISDQGHTEAFF.

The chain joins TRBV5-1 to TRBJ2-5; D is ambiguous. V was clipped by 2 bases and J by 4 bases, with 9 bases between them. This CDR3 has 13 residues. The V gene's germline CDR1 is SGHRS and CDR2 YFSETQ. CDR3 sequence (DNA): TGCGCCAGCAGCTTAAGGTTAGGAGAGACCCAGTACTTC. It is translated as CASSLRLGETQYF.

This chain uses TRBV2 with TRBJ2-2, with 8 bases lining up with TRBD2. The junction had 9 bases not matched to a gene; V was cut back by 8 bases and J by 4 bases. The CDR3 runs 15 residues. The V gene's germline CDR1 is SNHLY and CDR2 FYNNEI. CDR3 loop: CASSRVAGSTGELFF. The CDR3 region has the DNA TGTGCCAGCTCAAGGGTAGCGGGGTCCACCGGGGAGCTGTTTTTT.

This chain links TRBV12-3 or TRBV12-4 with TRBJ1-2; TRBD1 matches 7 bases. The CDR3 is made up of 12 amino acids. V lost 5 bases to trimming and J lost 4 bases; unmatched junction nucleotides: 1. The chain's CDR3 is CASSRDSYGYTF. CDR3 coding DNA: TGTGCCAGCAGTCGGGACAGCTATGGCTACACCTTC.

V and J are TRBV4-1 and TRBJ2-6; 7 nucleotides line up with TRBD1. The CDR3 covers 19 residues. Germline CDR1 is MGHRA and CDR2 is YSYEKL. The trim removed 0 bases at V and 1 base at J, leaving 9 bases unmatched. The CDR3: CASSQDPDRVLSGANVLTF. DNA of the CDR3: TGCGCCAGCAGCCAAGATCCCGACAGGGTCTTATCTGGGGCCAACGTCCTGACTTTC.

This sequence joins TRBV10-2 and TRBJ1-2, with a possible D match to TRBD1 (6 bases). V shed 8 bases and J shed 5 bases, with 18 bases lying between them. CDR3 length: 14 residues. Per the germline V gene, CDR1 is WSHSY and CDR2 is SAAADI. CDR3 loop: CASRQTGAGYGYTF. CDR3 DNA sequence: TGCGCCAGCCGTCAGACGGGGGCTGGGTATGGCTACACCTTC.

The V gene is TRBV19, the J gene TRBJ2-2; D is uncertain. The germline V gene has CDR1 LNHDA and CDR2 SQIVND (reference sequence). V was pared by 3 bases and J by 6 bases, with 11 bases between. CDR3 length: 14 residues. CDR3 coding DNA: TGTGCCAGTAGTATTGGTTTCCTTTCCGGGGAGCTGTTTTTT. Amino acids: CASSIGFLSGELFF.

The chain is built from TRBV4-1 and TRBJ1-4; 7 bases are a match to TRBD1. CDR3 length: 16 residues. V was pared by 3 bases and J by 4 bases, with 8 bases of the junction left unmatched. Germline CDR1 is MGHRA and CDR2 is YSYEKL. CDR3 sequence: CASSHLTGTVNEKLFF. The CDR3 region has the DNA TGCGCCAGCAGCCACCTGACCGGGACAGTTAATGAAAAACTGTTTTTT.

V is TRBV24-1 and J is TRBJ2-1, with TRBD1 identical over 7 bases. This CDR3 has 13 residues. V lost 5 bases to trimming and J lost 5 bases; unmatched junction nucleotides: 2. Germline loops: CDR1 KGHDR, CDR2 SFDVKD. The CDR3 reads CATSGDRNNEQFF. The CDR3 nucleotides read TGTGCCACCAGTGGGGACAGAAACAATGAGCAGTTCTTC.

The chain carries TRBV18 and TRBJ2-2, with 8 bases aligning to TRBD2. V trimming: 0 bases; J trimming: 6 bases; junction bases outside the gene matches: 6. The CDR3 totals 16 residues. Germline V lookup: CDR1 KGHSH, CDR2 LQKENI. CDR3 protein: CASSPPSGGPAGELFF. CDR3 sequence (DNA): TGTGCCAGCTCACCACCGTCGGGGGGGCCTGCCGGGGAGCTGTTTTTT.

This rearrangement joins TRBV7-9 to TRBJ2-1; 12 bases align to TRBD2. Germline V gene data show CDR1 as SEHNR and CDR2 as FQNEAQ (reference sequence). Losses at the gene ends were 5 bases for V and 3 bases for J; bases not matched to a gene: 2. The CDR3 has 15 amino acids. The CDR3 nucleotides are TGTGCCAGCAGCCGGACTAGCGGGAACTACAATGAGCAGTTCTTC. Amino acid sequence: CASSRTSGNYNEQFF.

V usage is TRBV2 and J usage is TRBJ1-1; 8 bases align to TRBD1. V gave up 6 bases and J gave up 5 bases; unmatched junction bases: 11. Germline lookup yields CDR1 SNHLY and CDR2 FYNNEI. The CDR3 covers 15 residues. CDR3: CASRFWQGAGTEAFF. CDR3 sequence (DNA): TGTGCCAGCAGATTTTGGCAGGGGGCAGGTACTGAAGCTTTCTTT. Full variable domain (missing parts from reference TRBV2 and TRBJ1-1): EPEVTQTPSHQVTQMGQEVILRCVPISNHLYFYWYRQILGQKVEFLVSFYNNEISEKSEIFDDQFSVERPDGSNFTLKIRSTKLEDSAMYFCASRFWQGAGTEAFFGQGTRLTVV.

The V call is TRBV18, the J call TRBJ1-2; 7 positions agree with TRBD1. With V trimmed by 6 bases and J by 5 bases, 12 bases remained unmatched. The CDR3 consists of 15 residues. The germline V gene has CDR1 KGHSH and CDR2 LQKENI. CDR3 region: CASSLSQGMEYGYTF. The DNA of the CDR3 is TGTGCCAGCTCGCTTTCACAGGGGATGGAGTATGGCTACACCTTC.